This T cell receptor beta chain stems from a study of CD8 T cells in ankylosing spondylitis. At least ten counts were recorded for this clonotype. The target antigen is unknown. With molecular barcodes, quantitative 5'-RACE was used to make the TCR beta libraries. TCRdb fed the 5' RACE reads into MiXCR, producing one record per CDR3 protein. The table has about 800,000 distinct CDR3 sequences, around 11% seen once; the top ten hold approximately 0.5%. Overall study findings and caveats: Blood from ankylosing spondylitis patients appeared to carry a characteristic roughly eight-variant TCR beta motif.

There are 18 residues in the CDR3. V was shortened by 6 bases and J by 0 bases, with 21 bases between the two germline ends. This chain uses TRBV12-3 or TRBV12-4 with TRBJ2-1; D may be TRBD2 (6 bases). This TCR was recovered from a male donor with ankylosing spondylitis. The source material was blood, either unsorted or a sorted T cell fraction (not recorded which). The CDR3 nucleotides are TGTGCCAGCAGCCCCCAGGAGATAGCGGTTAGCTCCTACAATGAGCAGTTCTTC. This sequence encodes CASSPQEIAVSSYNEQFF.